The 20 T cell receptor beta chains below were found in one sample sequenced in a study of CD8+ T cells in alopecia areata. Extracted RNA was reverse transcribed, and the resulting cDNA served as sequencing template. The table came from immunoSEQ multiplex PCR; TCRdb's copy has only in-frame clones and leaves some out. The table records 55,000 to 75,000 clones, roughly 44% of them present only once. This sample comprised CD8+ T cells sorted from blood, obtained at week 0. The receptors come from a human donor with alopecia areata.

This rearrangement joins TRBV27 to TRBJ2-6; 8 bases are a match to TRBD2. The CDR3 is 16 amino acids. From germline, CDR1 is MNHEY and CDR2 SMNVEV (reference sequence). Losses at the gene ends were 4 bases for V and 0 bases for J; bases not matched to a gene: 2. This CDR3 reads CASSSSGFSGANVLTF. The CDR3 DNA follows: TGTGCCAGCAGTTCTAGCGGGTTCTCTGGGGCCAACGTCCTGACTTTC. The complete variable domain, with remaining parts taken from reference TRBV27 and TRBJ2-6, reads EAQVTQNPRYLITVTGKKLTVTCSQNMNHEYMSWYRQDPGLGLRQIYYSMNVEVTDKGDVPEGYKVSRKEKRNFPLILESPSPNQTSLYFCASSSSGFSGANVLTFGAGSRLTVL.

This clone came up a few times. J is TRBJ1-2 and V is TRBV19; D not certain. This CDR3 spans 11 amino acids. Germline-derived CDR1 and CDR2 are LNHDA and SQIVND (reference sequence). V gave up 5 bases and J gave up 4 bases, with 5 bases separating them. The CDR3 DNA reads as TGTGCCAGTAGTCCCGGCTATGGCTACACCTTC. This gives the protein CASSPGYGYTF.

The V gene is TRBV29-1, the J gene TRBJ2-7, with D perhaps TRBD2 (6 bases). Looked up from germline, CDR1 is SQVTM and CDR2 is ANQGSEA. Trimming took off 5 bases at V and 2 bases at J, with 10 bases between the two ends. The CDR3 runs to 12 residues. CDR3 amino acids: CSVRPGAYEQYF. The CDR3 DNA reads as TGCAGCGTTAGGCCGGGGGCCTACGAGCAGTACTTC.

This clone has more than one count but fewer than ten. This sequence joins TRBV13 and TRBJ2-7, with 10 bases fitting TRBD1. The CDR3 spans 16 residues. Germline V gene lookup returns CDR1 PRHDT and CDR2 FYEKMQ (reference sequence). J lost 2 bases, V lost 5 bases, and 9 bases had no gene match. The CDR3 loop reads CASSDRTGTGAYEQYF. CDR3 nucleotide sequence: TGTGCCAGCAGCGACCGAACCGGGACAGGGGCCTACGAGCAGTACTTC. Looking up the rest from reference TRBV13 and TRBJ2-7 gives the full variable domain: AAGVIQSPRHLIKEKRETATLKCYPIPRHDTVYWYQQGPGQDPQFLISFYEKMQSDKGSIPDRFSAQQFSDYHSELNMSSLELGDSALYFCASSDRTGTGAYEQYFGPGTRLTVT.

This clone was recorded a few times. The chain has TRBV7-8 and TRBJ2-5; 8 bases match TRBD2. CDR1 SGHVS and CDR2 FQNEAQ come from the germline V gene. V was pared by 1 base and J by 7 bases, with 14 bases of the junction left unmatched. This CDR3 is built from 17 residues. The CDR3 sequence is CASSLVVSGLGSGTQYF. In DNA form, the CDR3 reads TGTGCCAGCAGCTTAGTTGTTTCGGGACTAGGTTCCGGGACCCAGTACTTC.

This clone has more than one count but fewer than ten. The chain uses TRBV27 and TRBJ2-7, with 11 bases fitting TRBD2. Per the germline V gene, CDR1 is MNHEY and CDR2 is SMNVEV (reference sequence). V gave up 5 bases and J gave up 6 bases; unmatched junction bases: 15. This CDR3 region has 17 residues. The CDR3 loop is CASSLSTSGAHDGEQYF. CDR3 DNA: TGTGCCAGCAGTCTCTCGACTAGCGGGGCTCACGACGGCGAGCAGTACTTC.

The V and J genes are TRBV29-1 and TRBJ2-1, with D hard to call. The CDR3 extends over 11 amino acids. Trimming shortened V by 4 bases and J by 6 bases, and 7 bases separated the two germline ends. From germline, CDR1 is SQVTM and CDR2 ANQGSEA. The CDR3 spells CSVAESNEQFF. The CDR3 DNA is TGCAGCGTTGCAGAGAGCAATGAGCAGTTCTTC.

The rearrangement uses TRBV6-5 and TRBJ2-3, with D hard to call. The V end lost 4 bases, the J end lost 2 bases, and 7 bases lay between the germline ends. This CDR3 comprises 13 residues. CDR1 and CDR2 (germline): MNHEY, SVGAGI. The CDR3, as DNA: TGTGCCAGCAGTTTTTCGGTCACAGATACGCAGTATTTT. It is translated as CASSFSVTDTQYF.

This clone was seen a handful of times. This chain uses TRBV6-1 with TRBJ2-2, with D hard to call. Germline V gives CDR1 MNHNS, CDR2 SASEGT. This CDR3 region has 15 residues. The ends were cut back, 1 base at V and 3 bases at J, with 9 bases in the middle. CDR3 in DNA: TGTGCCAGCAGTGAAGGGGTGATCGACACCGGGGAGCTGTTTTTT. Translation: CASSEGVIDTGELFF.

The CDR3 is CASSLQGGVNTGELFF. CDR3 nucleotide sequence: TGTGCCAGCAGCTTACAGGGGGGAGTGAACACCGGGGAGCTGTTTTTT. V gene TRBV9 combines with J gene TRBJ2-2, with 8 bases lining up with TRBD1. Looked up from germline, CDR1 is SGDLS and CDR2 is YYNGEE. This CDR3 comprises 16 residues. V was clipped by 4 bases and J by 1 base; unmatched bases: 6.

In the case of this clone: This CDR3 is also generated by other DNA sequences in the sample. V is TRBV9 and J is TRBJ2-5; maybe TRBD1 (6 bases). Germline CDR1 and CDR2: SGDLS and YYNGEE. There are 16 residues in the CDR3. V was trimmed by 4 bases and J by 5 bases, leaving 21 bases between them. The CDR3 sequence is CASSLDPREGVETQYF. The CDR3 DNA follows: TGTGCCAGCAGCCTAGACCCGCGAGAGGGGGTGGAGACCCAGTACTTC.

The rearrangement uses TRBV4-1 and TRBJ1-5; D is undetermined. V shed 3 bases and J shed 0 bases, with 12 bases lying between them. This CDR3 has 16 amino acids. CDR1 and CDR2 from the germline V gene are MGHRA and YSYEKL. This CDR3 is CASSQDDRYSNQPQHF. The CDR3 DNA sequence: TGCGCCAGCAGCCAGGATGACCGATATAGCAATCAGCCCCAGCATTTT.

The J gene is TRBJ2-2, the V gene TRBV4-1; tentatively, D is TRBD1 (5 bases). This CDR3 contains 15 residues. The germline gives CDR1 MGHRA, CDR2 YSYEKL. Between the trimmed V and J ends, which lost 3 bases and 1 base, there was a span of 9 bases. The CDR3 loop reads CASSHPTENTGELFF. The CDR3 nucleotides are TGCGCCAGCAGCCACCCGACAGAGAACACCGGGGAGCTGTTTTTT.

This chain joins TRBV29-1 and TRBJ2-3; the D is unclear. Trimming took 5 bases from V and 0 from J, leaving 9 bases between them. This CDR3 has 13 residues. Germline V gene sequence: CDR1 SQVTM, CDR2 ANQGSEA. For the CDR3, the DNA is TGCAGCGTTTGCTCGGGTAGCACAGATACGCAGTATTTT. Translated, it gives CSVCSGSTDTQYF.

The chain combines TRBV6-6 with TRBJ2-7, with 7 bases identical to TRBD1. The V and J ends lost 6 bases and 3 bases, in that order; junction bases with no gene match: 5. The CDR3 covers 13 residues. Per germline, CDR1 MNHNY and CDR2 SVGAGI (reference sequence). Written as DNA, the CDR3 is TGTGCCAGCAGCCAAACAGGGGTCTACGAGCAGTACTTC. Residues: CASSQTGVYEQYF.

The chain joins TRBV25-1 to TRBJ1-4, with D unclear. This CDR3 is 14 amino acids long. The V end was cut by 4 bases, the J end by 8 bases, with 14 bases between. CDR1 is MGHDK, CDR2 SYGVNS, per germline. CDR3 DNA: TGTGCCAGCAGTGTGGACGGCCCTTGGGAAAAACTGTTTTTT. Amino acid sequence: CASSVDGPWEKLFF.

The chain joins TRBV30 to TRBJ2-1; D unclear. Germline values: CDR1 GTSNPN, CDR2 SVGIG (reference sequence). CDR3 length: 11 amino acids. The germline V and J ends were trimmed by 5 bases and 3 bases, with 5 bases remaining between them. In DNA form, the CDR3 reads TGTGCCTGGGACTTCTACAATGAGCAGTTCTTC. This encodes CAWDFYNEQFF.

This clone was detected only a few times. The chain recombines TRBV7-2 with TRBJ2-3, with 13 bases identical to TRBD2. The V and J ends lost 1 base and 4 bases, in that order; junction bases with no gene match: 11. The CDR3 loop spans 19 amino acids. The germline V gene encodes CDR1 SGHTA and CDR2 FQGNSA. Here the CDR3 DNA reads TGTGCCAGCAGCTTAGAACTAGCGGGAGGGCGAACCGCCGCAGATACGCAGTATTTT. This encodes CASSLELAGGRTAADTQYF. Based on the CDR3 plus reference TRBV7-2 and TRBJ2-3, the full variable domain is GAGVSQSPSNKVTEKGKDVELRCDPISGHTALYWYRQSLGQGLEFLIYFQGNSAPDKSGLPSDRFSAERTGGSVSTLTIQRTQQEDSAVYLCASSLELAGGRTAADTQYFGPGTRLTVL.

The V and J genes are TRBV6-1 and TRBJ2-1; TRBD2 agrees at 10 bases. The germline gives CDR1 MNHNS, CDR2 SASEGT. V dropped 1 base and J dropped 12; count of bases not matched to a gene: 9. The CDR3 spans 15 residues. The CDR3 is CASSEEGTSDSRQFF. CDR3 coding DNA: TGTGCCAGCAGTGAAGAAGGGACTAGCGACTCTCGGCAGTTCTTC.

This CDR3 is CASSPSGVYGYTF. DNA for the CDR3: TGTGCCAGCAGCCCCTCAGGGGTTTATGGCTACACCTTC. J is TRBJ1-2 and V is TRBV14; the D gene is possibly TRBD1 (6 bases). Germline CDR1 is SGHDN and CDR2 is FVKESK. V was cut by 4 bases and J by 5 bases, with 11 bases left in between. The CDR3 covers 13 residues.